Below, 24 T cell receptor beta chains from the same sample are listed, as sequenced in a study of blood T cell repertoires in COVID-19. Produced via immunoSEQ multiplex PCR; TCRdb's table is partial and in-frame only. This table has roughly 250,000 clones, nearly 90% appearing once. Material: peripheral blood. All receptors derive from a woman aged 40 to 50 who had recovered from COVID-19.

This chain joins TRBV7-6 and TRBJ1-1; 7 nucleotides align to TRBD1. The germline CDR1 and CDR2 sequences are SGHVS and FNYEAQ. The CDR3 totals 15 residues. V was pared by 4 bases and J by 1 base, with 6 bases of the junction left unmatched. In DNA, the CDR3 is TGTGCCAGCAGCTCTCCCGCAGGGGGGAACACTGAAGCTTTCTTT. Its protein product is CASSSPAGGNTEAFF.

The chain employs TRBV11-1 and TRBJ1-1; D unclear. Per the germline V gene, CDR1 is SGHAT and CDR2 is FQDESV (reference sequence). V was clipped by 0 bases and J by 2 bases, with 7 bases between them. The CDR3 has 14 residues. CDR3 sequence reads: CASSLAAGNTEAFF. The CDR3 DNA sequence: TGTGCCAGCAGCTTAGCGGCAGGAAACACTGAAGCTTTCTTT.

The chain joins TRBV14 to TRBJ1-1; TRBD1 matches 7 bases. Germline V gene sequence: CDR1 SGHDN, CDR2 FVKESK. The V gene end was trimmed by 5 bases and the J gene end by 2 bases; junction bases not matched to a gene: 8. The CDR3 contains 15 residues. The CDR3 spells CASSVLRGRNTEAFF. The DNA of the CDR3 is TGTGCCAGCAGCGTTTTAAGGGGGCGAAACACTGAAGCTTTCTTT.

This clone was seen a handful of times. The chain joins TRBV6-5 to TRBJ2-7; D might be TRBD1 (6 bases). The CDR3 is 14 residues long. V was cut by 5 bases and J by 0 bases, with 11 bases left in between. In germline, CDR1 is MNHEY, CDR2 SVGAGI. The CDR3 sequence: CASSLDSLSYEQYF. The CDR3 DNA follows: TGTGCCAGCAGTCTGGACAGCCTCTCCTACGAGCAGTACTTC.

The CDR3 loop is CASSERKVWGDEETQYF. The CDR3 coding sequence is TGTGCCAGCAGTGAACGGAAAGTGTGGGGCGATGAGGAGACCCAGTACTTC. This chain uses TRBV2 with TRBJ2-5; perhaps TRBD1 as D (5 bases). Germline V gene data show CDR1 as SNHLY and CDR2 as FYNNEI. The ends were cut back, 2 bases at V and 5 bases at J, with 21 bases in the middle. The CDR3 extends over 17 amino acids.

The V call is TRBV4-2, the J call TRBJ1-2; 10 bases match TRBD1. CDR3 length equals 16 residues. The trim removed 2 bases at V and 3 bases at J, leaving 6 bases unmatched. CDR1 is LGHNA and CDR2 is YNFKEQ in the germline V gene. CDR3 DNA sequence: TGTGCCAGCAGCCAATCGGGACAGGGGACCTACTATGGCTACACCTTC. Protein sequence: CASSQSGQGTYYGYTF.

DNA of the CDR3: TGTGCCAGCAGCTTAGGAAATCAGAGGGACAGGGCCTCCGCCTACGAGCAGTACTTC. This translates into CASSLGNQRDRASAYEQYF. The chain recombines TRBV7-9 with TRBJ2-7, with 9 bases identical to TRBD1. Germline CDR1 is SEHNR and CDR2 is FQNEAQ (reference sequence). V dropped 1 base and J dropped 2; count of bases not matched to a gene: 15. CDR3 size: 19 residues.

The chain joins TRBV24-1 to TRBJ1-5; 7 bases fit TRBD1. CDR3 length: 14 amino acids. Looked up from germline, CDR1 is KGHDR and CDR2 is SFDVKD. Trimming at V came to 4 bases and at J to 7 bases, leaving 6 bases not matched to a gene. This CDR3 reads CATSERTGEQPQHF. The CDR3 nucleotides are TGTGCCACCAGTGAACGCACAGGGGAACAGCCCCAGCATTTT.

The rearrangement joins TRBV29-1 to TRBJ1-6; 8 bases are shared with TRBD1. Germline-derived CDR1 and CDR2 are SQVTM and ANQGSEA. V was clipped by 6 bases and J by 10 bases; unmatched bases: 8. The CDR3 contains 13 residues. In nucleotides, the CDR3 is TGCAGCGTGGTGACAGGGGACGGGTCACCCCTCCACTTT. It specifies CSVVTGDGSPLHF.

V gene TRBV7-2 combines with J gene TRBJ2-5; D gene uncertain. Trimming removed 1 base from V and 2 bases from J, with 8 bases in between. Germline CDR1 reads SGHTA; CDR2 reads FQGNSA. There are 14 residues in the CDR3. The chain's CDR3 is CASSLVARQETQYF. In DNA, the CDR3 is TGTGCCAGCAGCTTAGTCGCTAGGCAAGAGACCCAGTACTTC.

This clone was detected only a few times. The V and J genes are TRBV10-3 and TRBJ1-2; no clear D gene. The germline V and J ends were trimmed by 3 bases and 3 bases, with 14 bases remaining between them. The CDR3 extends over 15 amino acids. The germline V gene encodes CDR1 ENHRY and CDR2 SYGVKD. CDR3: CAISEPSGSHYGYTF. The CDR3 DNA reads TGTGCCATCAGTGAACCCTCGGGTTCTCACTATGGCTACACCTTC.

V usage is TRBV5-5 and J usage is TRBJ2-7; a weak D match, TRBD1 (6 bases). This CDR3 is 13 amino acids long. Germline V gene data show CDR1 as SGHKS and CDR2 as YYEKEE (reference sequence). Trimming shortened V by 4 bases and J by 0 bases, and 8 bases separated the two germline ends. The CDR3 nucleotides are TGTGCCAGCAGCCCAGGGGACTCCTACGAGCAGTACTTC. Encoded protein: CASSPGDSYEQYF.

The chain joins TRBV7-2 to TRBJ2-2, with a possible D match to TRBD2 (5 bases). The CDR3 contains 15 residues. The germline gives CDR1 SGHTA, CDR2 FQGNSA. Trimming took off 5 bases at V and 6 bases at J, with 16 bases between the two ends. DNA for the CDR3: TGTGCCAGCAGCCCCAGAGGGTCGTCGGCCGGGGAGCTGTTTTTT. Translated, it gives CASSPRGSSAGELFF.

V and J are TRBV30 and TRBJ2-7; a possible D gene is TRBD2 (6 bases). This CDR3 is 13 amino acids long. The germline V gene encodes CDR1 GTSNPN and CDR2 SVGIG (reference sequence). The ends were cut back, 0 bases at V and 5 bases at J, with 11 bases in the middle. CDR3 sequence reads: CAWSVYSGDEQYF. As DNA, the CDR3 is TGTGCCTGGAGTGTGTATTCGGGGGACGAGCAGTACTTC.

The CDR3 protein is CASSKREISSSYEQYF. The CDR3 DNA reads as TGTGCCAGCAGCAAACGAGAGATTTCATCCTCCTACGAGCAGTACTTC. The rearrangement joins TRBV21-1 to TRBJ2-7; the table gives TRBD2 as D, unverified against the DNA. TRBV21-1 is a documented pseudogene. The CDR3 totals 16 residues.

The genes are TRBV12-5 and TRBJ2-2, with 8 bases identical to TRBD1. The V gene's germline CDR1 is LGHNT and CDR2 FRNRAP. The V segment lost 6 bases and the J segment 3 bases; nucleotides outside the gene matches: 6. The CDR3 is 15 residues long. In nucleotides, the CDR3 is TGTGCTAGTGGGTCACAGGGGGGAGACACCGGGGAGCTGTTTTTT. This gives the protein CASGSQGGDTGELFF.

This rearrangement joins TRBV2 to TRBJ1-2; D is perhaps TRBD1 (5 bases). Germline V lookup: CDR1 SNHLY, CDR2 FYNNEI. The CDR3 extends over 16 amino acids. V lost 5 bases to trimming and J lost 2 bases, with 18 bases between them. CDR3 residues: CASSQTPGRFNYGYTF. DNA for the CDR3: TGTGCCAGCAGTCAGACGCCAGGGCGCTTCAACTATGGCTACACCTTC. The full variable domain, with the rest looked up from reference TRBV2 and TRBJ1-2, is EPEVTQTPSHQVTQMGQEVILRCVPISNHLYFYWYRQILGQKVEFLVSFYNNEISEKSEIFDDQFSVERPDGSNFTLKIRSTKLEDSAMYFCASSQTPGRFNYGYTFGSGTRLTVV.

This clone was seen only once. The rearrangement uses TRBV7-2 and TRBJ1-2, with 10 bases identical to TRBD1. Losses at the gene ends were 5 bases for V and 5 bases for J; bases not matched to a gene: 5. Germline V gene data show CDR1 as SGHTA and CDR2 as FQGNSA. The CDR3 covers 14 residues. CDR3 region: CASSADRGPYGYTF. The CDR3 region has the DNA TGTGCCAGCAGCGCAGACAGGGGGCCTTATGGCTACACCTTC.

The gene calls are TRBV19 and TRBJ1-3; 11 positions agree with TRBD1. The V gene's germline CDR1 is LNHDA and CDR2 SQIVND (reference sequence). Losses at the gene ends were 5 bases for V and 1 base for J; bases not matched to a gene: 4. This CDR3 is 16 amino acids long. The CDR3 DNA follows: TGTGCCAGTAGTCTTGGACAGGGGGCTTCTGGAAACACCATATATTTT. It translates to CASSLGQGASGNTIYF. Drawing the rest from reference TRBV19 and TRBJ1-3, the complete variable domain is DGGITQSPKYLFRKEGQNVTLSCEQNLNHDAMYWYRQDPGQGLRLIYYSQIVNDFQKGDIAEGYSVSREKKESFPLTVTSAQKNPTAFYLCASSLGQGASGNTIYFGEGSWLTVV.

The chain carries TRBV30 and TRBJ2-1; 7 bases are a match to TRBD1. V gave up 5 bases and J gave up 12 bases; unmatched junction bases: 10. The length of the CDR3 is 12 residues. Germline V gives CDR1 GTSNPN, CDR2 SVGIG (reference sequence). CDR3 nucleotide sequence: TGTGCCTGGGAAGGAGACAGGGTAATGCAGTTCTTC. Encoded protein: CAWEGDRVMQFF.

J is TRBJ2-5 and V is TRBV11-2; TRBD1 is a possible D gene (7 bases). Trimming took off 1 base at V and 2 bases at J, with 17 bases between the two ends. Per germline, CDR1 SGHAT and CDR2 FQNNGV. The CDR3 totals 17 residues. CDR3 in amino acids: CASSLGRGTERQETQYF. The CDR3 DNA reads TGTGCCAGCAGCTTAGGTCGGGGGACAGAGCGTCAAGAGACCCAGTACTTC.

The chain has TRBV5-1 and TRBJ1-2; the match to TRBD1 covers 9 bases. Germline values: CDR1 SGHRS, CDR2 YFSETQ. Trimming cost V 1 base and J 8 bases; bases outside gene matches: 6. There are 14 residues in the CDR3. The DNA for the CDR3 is TGCGCCAGCAGCTTGACAGGGGGCTCTAGGGGCTACACCTTC. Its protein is CASSLTGGSRGYTF.

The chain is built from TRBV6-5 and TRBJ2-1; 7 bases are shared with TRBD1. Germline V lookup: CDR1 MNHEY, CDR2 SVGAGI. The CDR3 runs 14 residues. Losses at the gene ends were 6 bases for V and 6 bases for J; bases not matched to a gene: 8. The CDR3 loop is CASRQTGQANEQFF. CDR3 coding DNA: TGTGCCAGCAGACAGACAGGGCAGGCCAATGAGCAGTTCTTC.

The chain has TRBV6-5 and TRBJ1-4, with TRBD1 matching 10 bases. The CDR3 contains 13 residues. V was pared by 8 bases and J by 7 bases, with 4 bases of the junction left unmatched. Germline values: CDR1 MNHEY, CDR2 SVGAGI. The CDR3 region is CASGQGGVEKLFF. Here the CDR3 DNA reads TGTGCCAGCGGACAGGGGGGGGTTGAAAAACTGTTTTTT.